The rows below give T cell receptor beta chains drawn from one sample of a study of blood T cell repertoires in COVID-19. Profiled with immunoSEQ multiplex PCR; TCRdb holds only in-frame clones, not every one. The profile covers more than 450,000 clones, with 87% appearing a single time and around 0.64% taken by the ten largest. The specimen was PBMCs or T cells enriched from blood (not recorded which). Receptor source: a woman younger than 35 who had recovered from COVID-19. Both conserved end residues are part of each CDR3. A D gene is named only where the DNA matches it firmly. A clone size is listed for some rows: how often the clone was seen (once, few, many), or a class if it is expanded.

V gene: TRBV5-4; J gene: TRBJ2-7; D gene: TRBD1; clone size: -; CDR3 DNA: TGTGCCAGCAGCTGGGGGACAGGATCCTACGAGCAGTACTTC; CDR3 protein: CASSWGTGSYEQYF
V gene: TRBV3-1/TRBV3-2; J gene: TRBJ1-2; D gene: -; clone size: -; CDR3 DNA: TGTGCCAGCAGCCAAGATAGGGGGAGTGGCTACACCTTC; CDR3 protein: CASSQDRGSGYTF
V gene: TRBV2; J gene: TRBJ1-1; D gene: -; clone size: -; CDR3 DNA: TGTGCCAGCGAAGCGGGGTTTAAGCCGAGGGCGGGTGACACTGAAGCTTTCTTT; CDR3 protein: CASEAGFKPRAGDTEAFF
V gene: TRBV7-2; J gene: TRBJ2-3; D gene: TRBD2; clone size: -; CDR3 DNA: TGTGCCAGCACCTCGGGCCGGCTAGCGGCAGGAGATACGCAGTATTTT; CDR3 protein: CASTSGRLAAGDTQYF
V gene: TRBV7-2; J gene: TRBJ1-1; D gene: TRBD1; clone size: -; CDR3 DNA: TGTGCCAGCAGCCCGCGCGGGGTGGGGGACAGGGCGGACACTGAAGCTTTCTTT; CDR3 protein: CASSPRGVGDRADTEAFF
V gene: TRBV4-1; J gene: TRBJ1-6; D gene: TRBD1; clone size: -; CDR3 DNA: TGCGCCAGCAGCCAGGGACAGGGGAGCTCCTATAATTCACCCCTCCACTTT; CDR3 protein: CASSQGQGSSYNSPLHF
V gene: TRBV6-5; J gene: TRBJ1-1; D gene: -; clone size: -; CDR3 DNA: TGTGCCTCCCGCGGGACCAATTATGAAGCTTTCTTT; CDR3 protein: CASRGTNYEAFF
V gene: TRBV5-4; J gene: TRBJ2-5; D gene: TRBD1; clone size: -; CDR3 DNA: TGTGCCAGCAGCTTGGGGGGGACAGCTATCCAAGAGACCCAGTACTTC; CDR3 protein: CASSLGGTAIQETQYF
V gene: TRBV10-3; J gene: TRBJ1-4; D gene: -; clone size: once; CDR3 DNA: TGTGCCATCAGTGCGACAGGCGTTGCAACTAATGAAAAACTGTTTTTT; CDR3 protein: CAISATGVATNEKLFF
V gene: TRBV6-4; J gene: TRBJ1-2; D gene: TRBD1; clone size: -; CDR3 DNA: TGTGCCAGCAGTGACTCGAGCCCAGGGGGCGGCTACACCTTC; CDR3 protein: CASSDSSPGGGYTF
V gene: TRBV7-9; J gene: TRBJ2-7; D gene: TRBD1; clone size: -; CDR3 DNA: TGTGCCAGCAGTCGTCTCCAGGGACAGATCTACGAGCAGTACTTC; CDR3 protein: CASSRLQGQIYEQYF
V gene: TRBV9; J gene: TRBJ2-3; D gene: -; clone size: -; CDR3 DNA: TGTGCCAGCAGCGTAGGGGTAGCCCATGCCACAGATACGCAGTATTTT; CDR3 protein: CASSVGVAHATDTQYF
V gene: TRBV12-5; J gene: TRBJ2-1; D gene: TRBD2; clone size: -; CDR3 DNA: TGTGCTAGTGCCTCGGATGGTAGCGGGGGGGAAGGGGCCTACAATGAGCAGTTCTTC; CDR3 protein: CASASDGSGGEGAYNEQFF
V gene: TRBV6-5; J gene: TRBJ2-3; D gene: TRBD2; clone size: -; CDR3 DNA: TGTGCCAGCAGGACTAGCGGGGAGTACACAGATACGCAGTATTTT; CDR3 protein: CASRTSGEYTDTQYF
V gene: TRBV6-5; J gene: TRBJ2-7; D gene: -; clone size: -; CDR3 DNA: TGTGCCAGCAGTTACTTGACAGGTCCCTGGTTCGAGCAGTACTTC; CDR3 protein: CASSYLTGPWFEQYF
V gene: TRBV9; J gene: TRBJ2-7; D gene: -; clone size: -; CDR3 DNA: TGTGCCAGCAGCGTAGGGGACACCTACGAGCAGTACTTC; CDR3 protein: CASSVGDTYEQYF
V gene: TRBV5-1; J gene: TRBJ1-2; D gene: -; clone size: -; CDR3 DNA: TGCGCCAGCAGCTTGGCCGACGAGGGTATCTATGGCTACACCTTC; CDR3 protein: CASSLADEGIYGYTF
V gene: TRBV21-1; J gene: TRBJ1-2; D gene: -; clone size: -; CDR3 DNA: TGTGCCAGCAGCAGCCTCCCAGGGTGGATCAATGGCTACACCTTC; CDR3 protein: CASSSLPGWINGYTF
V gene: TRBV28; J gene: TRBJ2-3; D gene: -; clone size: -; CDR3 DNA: TGTGCCAGCAAACTCGGTGGCACAGATACGCAGTATTTT; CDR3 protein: CASKLGGTDTQYF
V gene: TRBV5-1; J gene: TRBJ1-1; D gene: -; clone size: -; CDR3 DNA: TGCGCCAGCAGCTTTGGGCAGGGAGGGACTGAAGCTTTCTTT; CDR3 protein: CASSFGQGGTEAFF
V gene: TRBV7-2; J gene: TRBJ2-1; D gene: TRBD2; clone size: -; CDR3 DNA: TGTGCCAGCAGCTTACGACGCGGGGGCTACAATGAGCAGTTCTTC; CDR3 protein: CASSLRRGGYNEQFF
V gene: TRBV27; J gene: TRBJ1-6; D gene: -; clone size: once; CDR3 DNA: TGTGCCAGCAGTTTATGGGCAGGGAATAATTCACCCCTCCACTTT; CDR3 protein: CASSLWAGNNSPLHF
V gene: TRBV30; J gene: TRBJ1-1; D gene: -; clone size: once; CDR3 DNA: TGTGCCTGGTCAACGGTTGACGGGACTGAAGCTTTCTTT; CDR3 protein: CAWSTVDGTEAFF
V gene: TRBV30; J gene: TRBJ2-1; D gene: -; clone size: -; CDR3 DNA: TGTGCCTGGGAAATAGGGAACTGGGGGGATGAGCAGTTCTTC; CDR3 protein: CAWEIGNWGDEQFF
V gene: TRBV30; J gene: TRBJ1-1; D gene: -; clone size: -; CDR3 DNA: TGTGCCTCCTCTGCGGGGGCTGAAGCTTTCTTT; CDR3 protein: CASSAGAEAFF
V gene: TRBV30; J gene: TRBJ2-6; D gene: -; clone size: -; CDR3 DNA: TGTGCCTCCTCGAAGGAGGGCTCTGGGGCCAACGTCCTGACTTTC; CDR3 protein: CASSKEGSGANVLTF
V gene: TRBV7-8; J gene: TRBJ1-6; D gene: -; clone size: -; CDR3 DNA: TGTGCCAGCAGCTTAGGGGTGAGGGCAAGTGTTACACCCCTCCACTTT; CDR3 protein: CASSLGVRASVTPLHF
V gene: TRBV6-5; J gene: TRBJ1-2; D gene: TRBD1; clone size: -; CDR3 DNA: TGTGCCAGCAGTTGGGGACAGGAGGGCGGCTACACCTTC; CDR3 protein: CASSWGQEGGYTF
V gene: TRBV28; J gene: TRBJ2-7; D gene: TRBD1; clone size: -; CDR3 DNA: TGTGCCAGCAGTTTACTCCCGGAGAGGGGGCATTCCTACGAGCAGTACTTC; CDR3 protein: CASSLLPERGHSYEQYF
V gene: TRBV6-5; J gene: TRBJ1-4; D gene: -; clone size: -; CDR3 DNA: TGTGCCAGCAGTTACGGGGGGGGCGGTAAGGAAAAACTGTTTTTT; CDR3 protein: CASSYGGGGKEKLFF
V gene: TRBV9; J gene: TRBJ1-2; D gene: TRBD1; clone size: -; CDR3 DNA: TGTGCCAGCAGCCTGGGTAGGGACAGGACGGACTATGGCTACACCTTC; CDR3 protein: CASSLGRDRTDYGYTF
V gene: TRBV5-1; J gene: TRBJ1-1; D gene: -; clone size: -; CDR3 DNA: TGCGCCAGCAGCTCCTATCAGGGCGTGTACACTGAAGCTTTCTTT; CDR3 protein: CASSSYQGVYTEAFF
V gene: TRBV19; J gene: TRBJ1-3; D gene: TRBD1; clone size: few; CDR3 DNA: TGTGCCAGCACAGGGGCACGAGCCCGGGGAAACACCATATATTTT; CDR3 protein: CASTGARARGNTIYF
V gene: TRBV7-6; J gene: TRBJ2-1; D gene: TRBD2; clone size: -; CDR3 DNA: TGTGCCAGCAGCTCCTATCCGGGGGGGCGCTCCTACAATGAGCAGTTCTTC; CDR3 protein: CASSSYPGGRSYNEQFF
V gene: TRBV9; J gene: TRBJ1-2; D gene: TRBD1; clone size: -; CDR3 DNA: TGTGCCAGCAGCTTTAAGGACAGGGCTGGCTACACCTTC; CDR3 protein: CASSFKDRAGYTF
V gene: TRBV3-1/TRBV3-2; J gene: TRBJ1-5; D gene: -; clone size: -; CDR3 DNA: TGTGCCAGCAGCCAAGGGAACAGGCGGGGTGCTCAGCCCCAGCATTTT; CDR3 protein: CASSQGNRRGAQPQHF
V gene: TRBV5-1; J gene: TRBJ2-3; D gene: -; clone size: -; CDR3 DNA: TGCGCCAGCACCCCGGGGGTGAGCACAGATACGCAGTATTTT; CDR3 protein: CASTPGVSTDTQYF
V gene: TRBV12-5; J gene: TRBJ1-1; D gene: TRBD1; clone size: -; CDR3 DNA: TGTGCTAGTGGTATCCAGGGGGGTTTGAACACTGAAGCTTTCTTT; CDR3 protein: CASGIQGGLNTEAFF
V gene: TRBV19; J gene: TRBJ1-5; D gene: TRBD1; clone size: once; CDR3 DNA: TGTGCCAGTAGTATAGGGGACAGGGGTAATCAGCCCCAGCATTTT; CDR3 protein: CASSIGDRGNQPQHF
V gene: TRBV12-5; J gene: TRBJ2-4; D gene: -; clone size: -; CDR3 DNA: TGTGCTAGTGGTTTGGTACTGGGGAGGGCCAAAAACATTCAGTACTTC; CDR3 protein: CASGLVLGRAKNIQYF
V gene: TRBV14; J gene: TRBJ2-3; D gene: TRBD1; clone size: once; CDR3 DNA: TGTGCCAGCAGCCAAGAGGGACAGGGGTTGAATACGCAGTATTTT; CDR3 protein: CASSQEGQGLNTQYF
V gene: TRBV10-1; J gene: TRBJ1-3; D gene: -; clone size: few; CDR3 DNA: TGCGCCAGCGGCGACAGGACACCCCTCTCTGGAAACACCATATATTTT; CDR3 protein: CASGDRTPLSGNTIYF
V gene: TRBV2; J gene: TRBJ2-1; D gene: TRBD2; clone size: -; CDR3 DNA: TGTGCCAGCAGTGAAGCAGCGGGGGCTTACAATGAGCAGTTCTTC; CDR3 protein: CASSEAAGAYNEQFF
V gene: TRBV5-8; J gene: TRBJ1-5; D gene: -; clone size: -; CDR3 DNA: TGTGCCAGCAGCTCAGGGAATCTCAATCAGCCCCAGCATTTT; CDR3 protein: CASSSGNLNQPQHF
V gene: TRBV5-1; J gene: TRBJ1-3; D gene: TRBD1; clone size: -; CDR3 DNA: TGCGCCAGCAGCCCCACGGGACAGGGTAATAGGGCTGGAAACACCATATATTTT; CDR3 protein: CASSPTGQGNRAGNTIYF
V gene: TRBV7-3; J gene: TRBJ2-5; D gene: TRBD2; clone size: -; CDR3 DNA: TGTGCCAGCAGCCCTTACGCGAATCAAGCGGGGGGGTCCGGGACCCAGTACTTC; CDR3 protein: CASSPYANQAGGSGTQYF
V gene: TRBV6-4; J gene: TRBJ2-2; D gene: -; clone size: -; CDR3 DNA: TGTGCCAGCAGTGACTCGAGAGACACCGGGGAGCTGTTTTTT; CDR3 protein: CASSDSRDTGELFF
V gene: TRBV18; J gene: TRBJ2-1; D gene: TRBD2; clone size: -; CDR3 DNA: TGTGCCAGCTCACCACAGGGCGGGGGGAACGACAATGAGCAGTTCTTC; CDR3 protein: CASSPQGGGNDNEQFF
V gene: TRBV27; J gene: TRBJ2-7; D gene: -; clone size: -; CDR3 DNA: TGTGCCAGCAGTCCCAGGACGGGAGAATCCTACGAGCAGTACTTC; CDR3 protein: CASSPRTGESYEQYF